The following is a T cell receptor (beta chain) sequence with its context. No antigen is known for it. This entry comes from a study of cytomegalovirus exposure and HLA in healthy donors. Study-level points and caveats: The authors later found TCR association rates varying by HLA locus, with DRB1 most and HLA-C fewest.

PCR used 60 Vbeta primers and 13 Jbeta primers. The data were produced by immunoSEQ multiplex PCR, yet TCRdb's version contains in-frame clones alone and is incomplete. The sample includes about 86,000 clones, around 74% seen only once; the top ten take 6.2%. The CDR3 consists of 14 residues. The sequence was obtained from a woman between 50 and 59 years old in good health and CMV-seropositive. The sequenced sample was PBMCs. The chain has TRBV12-2 and TRBJ2-5; the table assigns TRBD1, which was not confirmed against the DNA. TRBV12-2 has pseudogene status. CDR3 loop: CASRFPTGLETQYF. The CDR3 DNA follows: TGTGCAAGTCGCTTCCCGACAGGCCTCGAGACCCAGTACTTC.